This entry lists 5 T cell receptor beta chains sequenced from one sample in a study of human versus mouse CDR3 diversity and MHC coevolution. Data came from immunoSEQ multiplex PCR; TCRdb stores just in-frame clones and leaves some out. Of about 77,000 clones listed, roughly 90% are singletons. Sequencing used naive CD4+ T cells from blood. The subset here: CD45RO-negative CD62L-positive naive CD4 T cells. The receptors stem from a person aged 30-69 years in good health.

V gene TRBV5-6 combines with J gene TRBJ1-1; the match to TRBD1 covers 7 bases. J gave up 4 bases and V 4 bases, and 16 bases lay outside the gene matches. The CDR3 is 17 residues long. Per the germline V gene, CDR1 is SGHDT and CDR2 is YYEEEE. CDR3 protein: CASSMALTGSEATEAFF. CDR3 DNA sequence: TGTGCCAGCAGCATGGCCCTGACAGGGAGTGAGGCCACTGAAGCTTTCTTT.

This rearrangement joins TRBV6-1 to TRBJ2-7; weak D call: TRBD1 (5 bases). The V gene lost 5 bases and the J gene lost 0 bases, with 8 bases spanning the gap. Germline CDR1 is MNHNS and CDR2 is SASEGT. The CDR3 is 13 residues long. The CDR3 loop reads CASSLTVSYEQYF. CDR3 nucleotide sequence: TGTGCCAGCAGTTTGACAGTCTCCTACGAGCAGTACTTC.

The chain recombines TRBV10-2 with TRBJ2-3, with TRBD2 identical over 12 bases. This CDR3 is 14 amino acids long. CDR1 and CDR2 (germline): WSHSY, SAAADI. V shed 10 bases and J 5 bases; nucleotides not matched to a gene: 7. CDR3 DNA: TGCGCCACCCGACTAGCGGGGGTAGGAGATACGCAGTATTTT. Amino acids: CATRLAGVGDTQYF.

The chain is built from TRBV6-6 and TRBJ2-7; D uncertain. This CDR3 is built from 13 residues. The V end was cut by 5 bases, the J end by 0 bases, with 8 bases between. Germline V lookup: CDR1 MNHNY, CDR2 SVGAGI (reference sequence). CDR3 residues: CASSQRDSYEQYF. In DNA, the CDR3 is TGTGCCAGCAGTCAAAGAGACTCCTACGAGCAGTACTTC.

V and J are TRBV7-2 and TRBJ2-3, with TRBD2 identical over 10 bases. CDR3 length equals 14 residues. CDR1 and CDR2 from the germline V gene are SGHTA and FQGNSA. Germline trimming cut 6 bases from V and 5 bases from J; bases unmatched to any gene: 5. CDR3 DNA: TGTGCCAGCAGTAATCGACTAGCGGGAGATACGCAGTATTTT. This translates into CASSNRLAGDTQYF.